This passage covers 4 T cell receptor beta chains from one sample sequenced in a study of T cells after yellow fever vaccination (dated by TCRdb to about 2019). The treatment or condition tag for this specimen amounts to: live attenuated yellow fever vaccine strain. Preparation of the library involved 5' RACE. The instrument was an Illumina HiSeq 2500. TCRdb cleaned the public reads at Q25 with fastp, built clones with MiXCR and kept in-frame beta chains. Identical CDR3 proteins give one entry, which carries the most common genes and DNA. The sample data list 300,000 to 450,000 distinct CDR3 sequences, and approximately 8% of these were observed just once. The top ten constitute approximately 15% of the sample. The sequencing used PBMCs, collected more than 40 days after the first yellow fever vaccination. The receptor set was obtained from a man aged 18 to 29 who received the YFV17D yellow fever vaccine.

The genes are TRBV11-2 and TRBJ1-3, with D tentatively TRBD1 (5 bases). The CDR3 spans 13 residues. The V gene lost 5 bases and the J gene lost 4 bases, with 9 bases spanning the gap. Germline lookup yields CDR1 SGHAT and CDR2 FQNNGV. CDR3 nucleotides: TGTGCCAGCAGCCTAAGGGACGGAAACACCATATATTTT. It encodes CASSLRDGNTIYF.

The table lists this clonotype with a few counts. This chain joins TRBV20-1 and TRBJ1-6; 7 bases match TRBD1. After removal of 3 bases from V and 14 bases from J, the junction contained 16 bases not matched to a gene. The CDR3 has 15 amino acids. The germline gives CDR1 DFQATT, CDR2 SNEGSKA (reference sequence). CDR3 DNA: TGCAGTGCTAGTCCCGGGACAGAGATTACCGGGGCCCTCCACTTT. It yields the protein CSASPGTEITGALHF.

Concerning this clonotype: A read error may be the cause here, since a much bigger clone is one base away. The genes are TRBV7-2 and TRBJ2-7; 9 bases align to TRBD2. V was clipped by 5 bases and J by 1 base; unmatched bases: 6. The CDR3 is 15 amino acids. Germline V gene lookup returns CDR1 SGHTA and CDR2 FQGNSA. DNA of the CDR3: TGTGCCAGCAGCAGAGCGGGGGGCAGGTCCTACGAGCAGTACTTC. Its translation is CASSRAGGRSYEQYF.

The table lists this clonotype with a few counts. The gene calls are TRBV6-2 or TRBV6-3 and TRBJ2-7; TRBD2 is a possible D gene (6 bases). Germline loops: CDR1 MNHEY, CDR2 SVGEGT. The CDR3 has 15 residues. The V and J ends lost 6 bases and 1 base respectively, with 16 bases between them. The CDR3: CASSLSPGGSYEQYV. The CDR3 coding sequence is TGTGCCAGCAGCTTGTCCCCCGGGGGTTCCTACGAGCAGTACGTC.